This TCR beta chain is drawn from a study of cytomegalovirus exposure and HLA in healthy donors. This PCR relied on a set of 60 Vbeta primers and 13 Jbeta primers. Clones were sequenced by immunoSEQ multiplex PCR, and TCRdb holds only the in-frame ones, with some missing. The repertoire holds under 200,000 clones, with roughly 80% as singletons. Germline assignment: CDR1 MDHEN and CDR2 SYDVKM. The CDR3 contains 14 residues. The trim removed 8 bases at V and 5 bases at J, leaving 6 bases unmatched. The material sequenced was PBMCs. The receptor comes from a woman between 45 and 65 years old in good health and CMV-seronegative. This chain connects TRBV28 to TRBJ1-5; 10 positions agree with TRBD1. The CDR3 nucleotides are TGTGCCAGCCGATGGACAGGGGGGGATCAGCCCCAGCATTTT. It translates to CASRWTGGDQPQHF. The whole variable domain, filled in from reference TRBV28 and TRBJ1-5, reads DVKVTQSSRYLVKRTGEKVFLECVQDMDHENMFWYRQDPGLGLRLIYFSYDVKMKEKGDIPEGYSVSREKKERFSLILESASTNQTSMYLCASRWTGGDQPQHFGDGTRLSIL.